A single sample is the source of the 25 T cell receptor beta chains below, sequenced in a study of cytomegalovirus exposure and HLA in healthy donors. 13 Jbeta primers and 60 Vbeta primers were used for the PCR. TCRdb's copy holds only in-frame clones and misses some; the assay was immunoSEQ multiplex PCR. The sample shows over 150,000 clones, 65% to 85% of them seen only once. The sample consisted of PBMCs. The receptors were sampled from a woman aged 40-49 years in good health and CMV-seropositive.

The chain carries TRBV9 and TRBJ1-2; TRBD1 matches 9 bases. This CDR3 is built from 13 residues. The germline CDR1 and CDR2 sequences are SGDLS and YYNGEE. V was clipped by 4 bases and J by 6 bases; unmatched bases: 4. This chain's CDR3 is CASSLTGGDGYTF. The DNA of the CDR3 is TGTGCCAGCAGCCTGACAGGGGGGGATGGCTACACCTTC.

The rearrangement links TRBV4-2 to TRBJ2-1, with D tentatively TRBD2 (5 bases). The V gene lost 0 bases and the J gene lost 4 bases, with 13 bases spanning the gap. Germline V gene sequence: CDR1 LGHNA, CDR2 YNFKEQ. The CDR3 is 16 residues long. The CDR3 DNA sequence: TGTGCCAGCAGCCAAGACCTCAGTAGCGCGTACAATGAGCAGTTCTTC. This codes for CASSQDLSSAYNEQFF.

This clone was observed a single time. This chain uses TRBV25-1 with TRBJ2-1; no definite D call. The CDR3 contains 12 residues. CDR1 and CDR2 from the germline V gene are MGHDK and SYGVNS. Trimming took 11 bases from V and 0 from J, leaving 8 bases between them. The CDR3 DNA sequence: TGTGCCTCGGAGCGCTCCTACAATGAGCAGTTCTTC. This sequence encodes CASERSYNEQFF.

This clone was counted between two and nine times. The rearrangement joins TRBV19 to TRBJ2-4; 7 positions agree with TRBD2. From germline, CDR1 is LNHDA and CDR2 SQIVND (reference sequence). J was trimmed by 0 bases and V by 4 bases; bases with no gene match: 6. The CDR3 contains 16 residues. DNA for the CDR3: TGTGCCAGTAGTAGCCTCATAGCGGGAGCCAAAAACATTCAGTACTTC. As protein: CASSSLIAGAKNIQYF. The variable domain in full, completed from reference TRBV19 and TRBJ2-4, reads DGGITQSPKYLFRKEGQNVTLSCEQNLNHDAMYWYRQDPGQGLRLIYYSQIVNDFQKGDIAEGYSVSREKKESFPLTVTSAQKNPTAFYLCASSSLIAGAKNIQYFGAGTRLSVL.

The chain uses TRBV10-2 and TRBJ2-7, with 7 bases identical to TRBD1. The V segment lost 4 bases and the J segment 0 bases; nucleotides outside the gene matches: 18. The CDR3 runs 19 residues. Looked up from germline, CDR1 is WSHSY and CDR2 is SAAADI. CDR3 in amino acids: CASSGGGGQRIWFSYEQYF. For the CDR3, the DNA is TGCGCCAGCAGTGGAGGTGGGGGACAGAGGATATGGTTCTCCTACGAGCAGTACTTC.

The V and J genes are TRBV7-2 and TRBJ1-3, with D possibly TRBD1 on 5 matching bases. The length of the CDR3 is 16 residues. Trimming removed 1 base from V and 0 bases from J, with 10 bases in between. CDR1 is SGHTA, CDR2 FQGNSA, per germline. The CDR3 DNA reads as TGTGCCAGCAGCTTAGTCCAGGGTTCCTCTGGAAACACCATATATTTT. It codes for CASSLVQGSSGNTIYF.

This sequence joins TRBV5-1 and TRBJ2-3; perhaps TRBD2 as D (6 bases). The ends were cut back, 6 bases at V and 2 bases at J, with 10 bases in the middle. Germline V gene lookup returns CDR1 SGHRS and CDR2 YFSETQ. The CDR3 sequence is 13 residues long. CDR3 nucleotides: TGCGCCAGCATCGGGGGTATCACAGATACGCAGTATTTT. This gives the protein CASIGGITDTQYF.

This clone occurred a few times. The J gene is TRBJ2-3, the V gene TRBV28, with 8 bases fitting TRBD1. Unmatched junction bases numbered 10, after V lost 6 bases and J lost 5 bases. From germline, CDR1 is MDHEN and CDR2 SYDVKM. There are 15 residues in the CDR3. CDR3 sequence (DNA): TGTGCCAGCAGCCCCCAGGGGGCGCAAAAAGATACGCAGTATTTT. Its translation is CASSPQGAQKDTQYF.

The rearrangement links TRBV19 to TRBJ2-1; no clear D gene. In germline, CDR1 is LNHDA, CDR2 SQIVND (reference sequence). The CDR3 loop spans 13 amino acids. V was shortened by 5 bases and J by 5 bases, with 10 bases between the two germline ends. The CDR3 protein is CASSRWQDNEQFF. The CDR3 nucleotides are TGTGCCAGTAGTCGCTGGCAGGACAATGAGCAGTTCTTC. Filled out from reference TRBV19 and TRBJ2-1, the complete variable domain reads DGGITQSPKYLFRKEGQNVTLSCEQNLNHDAMYWYRQDPGQGLRLIYYSQIVNDFQKGDIAEGYSVSREKKESFPLTVTSAQKNPTAFYLCASSRWQDNEQFFGPGTRLTVL.

The rearrangement joins TRBV2 to TRBJ2-7; 13 positions agree with TRBD2. The CDR3 contains 15 residues. Germline-derived CDR1 and CDR2 are SNHLY and FYNNEI. Trimming at V came to 4 bases and at J to 6 bases, leaving 6 bases not matched to a gene. CDR3 DNA: TGTGCCAGCAGTGGGACTAGCGGGAGTATCGGCGAGCAGTACTTC. Residues: CASSGTSGSIGEQYF.

The rearrangement joins TRBV11-3 to TRBJ1-2; TRBD1 agrees at 10 bases. Unmatched junction bases numbered 6, after V lost 4 bases and J lost 4 bases. CDR1 is SGHNT and CDR2 is YENEEA in the germline V gene. CDR3 length: 15 amino acids. The CDR3 spells CASSSPRTGGYGYTF. The CDR3 DNA reads as TGTGCCAGCAGCTCCCCTCGGACAGGGGGCTATGGCTACACCTTC.

This clone has just one count. V is TRBV28 and J is TRBJ1-1; 7 nucleotides match TRBD1. The length of the CDR3 is 14 residues. Germline CDR1 MDHEN, CDR2 SYDVKM. V lost 4 bases, J lost 1 base, and 3 bases stayed unmatched. For the CDR3, the DNA is TGTGCCAGCAGTTCGGGACAGCCGAACACTGAAGCTTTCTTT. This encodes CASSSGQPNTEAFF.

This chain uses TRBV2 with TRBJ2-2, with D perhaps matching TRBD1 (6 bases). Trimming stripped 2 bases from V and 3 bases from J, with 13 bases between. CDR1 and CDR2 (germline): SNHLY, FYNNEI. The CDR3 runs 16 residues. CDR3 DNA sequence: TGTGCCAGCAGTGAATGGGCAGGGGTCGACACCGGGGAGCTGTTTTTT. As protein: CASSEWAGVDTGELFF.

The chain employs TRBV6-4 and TRBJ2-1; 11 bases match TRBD2. The CDR3 sequence is 13 residues long. V was clipped by 5 bases and J by 9 bases; unmatched bases: 3. The germline V gene encodes CDR1 MRHNA and CDR2 SNTAGT. The CDR3 loop reads CASSRLAGSEQFF. CDR3 coding DNA: TGTGCCAGCAGTCGACTAGCGGGAAGTGAGCAGTTCTTC.

V gene TRBV7-2 combines with J gene TRBJ1-5; D is unclear. CDR1 is SGHTA and CDR2 is FQGNSA in the germline V gene. Trimming pared 1 base from V and 2 bases from J, leaving 6 bases between. CDR3 length: 14 residues. The CDR3 DNA reads TGTGCCAGCAGCTTAGAGGAGGGCAATCAGCCCCAGCATTTT. This encodes CASSLEEGNQPQHF.

The chain couples TRBV19 to TRBJ2-5, with 8 bases identical to TRBD2. The V segment lost 6 bases and the J segment 2 bases; nucleotides outside the gene matches: 5. The CDR3 sequence is 14 residues long. The germline V gene encodes CDR1 LNHDA and CDR2 SQIVND (reference sequence). The CDR3 nucleotides read TGTGCCAGTAGGATCACTAGCGGTCAAGAGACCCAGTACTTC. It codes for CASRITSGQETQYF.

This clone turned up a few times. This sequence joins TRBV7-9 and TRBJ1-2, with 7 bases matching TRBD1. V lost 5 bases and J lost 6; bases outside the gene matches: 15. The CDR3 has 16 residues. Per the germline V gene, CDR1 is SEHNR and CDR2 is FQNEAQ (reference sequence). CDR3 loop: CASSLQLETGRHGYTF. The CDR3 nucleotides read TGTGCCAGCAGCCTACAGTTAGAGACAGGGAGGCATGGCTACACCTTC.

The genes are TRBV5-1 and TRBJ2-5; TRBD2 might be the D (6 bases). The DNA matches TRBJ2-7 better at its end, which makes the J call doubtful. The CDR3 covers 14 residues. Germline CDR1 is SGHRS and CDR2 is YFSETQ. The CDR3 loop is CASTGTSPTYEQYF. The CDR3 nucleotides read TGCGCCAGCACCGGGACTTCTCCAACCTACGAGCAGTACTTC.

This clone appeared a single time. The gene calls are TRBV7-2 and TRBJ2-3; tentative D call: TRBD1 (6 bases). The CDR3 is 14 amino acids. The germline CDR1 and CDR2 sequences are SGHTA and FQGNSA. The V and J ends lost 3 bases and 2 bases respectively, with 9 bases between them. The CDR3 reads CASSLYRDTDTQYF. The DNA of the CDR3 is TGTGCCAGCAGCTTGTACAGGGACACAGATACGCAGTATTTT.

The J gene is TRBJ2-1, the V gene TRBV6-5; D may be TRBD2 (5 bases). Germline CDR1 is MNHEY and CDR2 is SVGAGI. Trimming removed 6 bases at V and 7 bases at J, with 16 bases between. The CDR3 has 14 amino acids. The CDR3, as DNA: TGTGCCAGCAGAGGCGGTCCGGGAACGAATGAGCAGTTCTTC. It is translated as CASRGGPGTNEQFF.

The DNA for the CDR3 is TGTGCCAGCAGCCCAACAGGGGTGTCCTATAATTCACCCCTCCACTTT. Amino acids: CASSPTGVSYNSPLHF. The chain carries TRBV7-8 and TRBJ1-6; TRBD1 matches at 7 bases. With 5 bases clipped from V and 1 base from J, the junction kept 5 bases outside the gene matches. CDR3 length: 16 residues. CDR1 is SGHVS, CDR2 FQNEAQ, per germline.

This chain uses TRBV25-1 with TRBJ1-4, with TRBD1 matching over 8 bases. With V trimmed by 5 bases and J by 3 bases, 5 bases remained unmatched. CDR1 is MGHDK, CDR2 SYGVNS, per germline. The CDR3 loop spans 15 amino acids. The CDR3 DNA sequence: TGTGCCAGCAGTTCCCAGGGGGCGGCTAATGAAAAACTGTTTTTT. This encodes CASSSQGAANEKLFF.

The chain joins TRBV19 to TRBJ2-2; TRBD1 aligns across 7 bases. Trimming at V came to 3 bases and at J to 6 bases, leaving 4 bases not matched to a gene. The CDR3 runs 14 residues. From germline, CDR1 is LNHDA and CDR2 SQIVND (reference sequence). The CDR3 protein is CASSMSQGAGELFF. The CDR3 nucleotides read TGTGCCAGTAGTATGAGCCAGGGGGCCGGGGAGCTGTTTTTT.

This chain uses TRBV30 with TRBJ2-3, with TRBD1 identical over 7 bases. Germline trimming cut 6 bases from V and 2 bases from J; bases unmatched to any gene: 14. Germline CDR1 is GTSNPN and CDR2 is SVGIG (reference sequence). The length of the CDR3 is 16 residues. The CDR3 region has the DNA TGTGCCTGCTTTTCTCCCGGGACAGACCTCACAGATACGCAGTATTTT. Translating gives CACFSPGTDLTDTQYF.

V gene TRBV5-1 combines with J gene TRBJ2-5; 11 nucleotides agree with TRBD1. Germline V lookup: CDR1 SGHRS, CDR2 YFSETQ. The CDR3 is made up of 14 amino acids. After removal of 6 bases from V and 3 bases from J, the junction contained 4 bases not matched to a gene. As DNA, the CDR3 is TGCGCCAGCAAGCCGGGACAGGGGGAAGAGACCCAGTACTTC. It codes for CASKPGQGEETQYF.